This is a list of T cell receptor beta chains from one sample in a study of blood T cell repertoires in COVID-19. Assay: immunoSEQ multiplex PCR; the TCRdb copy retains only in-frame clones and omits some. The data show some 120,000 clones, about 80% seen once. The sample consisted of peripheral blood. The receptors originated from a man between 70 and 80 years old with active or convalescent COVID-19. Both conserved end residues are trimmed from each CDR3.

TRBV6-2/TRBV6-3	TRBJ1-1	ASSLRGRGYEAF
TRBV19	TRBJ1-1	ASRPVDRATYTEAF
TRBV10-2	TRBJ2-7	ASSVSYEQY
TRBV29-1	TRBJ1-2	SVEDPDRSWNYGYT
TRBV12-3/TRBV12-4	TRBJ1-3	ASRQGTGNTIY
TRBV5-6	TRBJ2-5	ASSPTRRETQY
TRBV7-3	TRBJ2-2	ASSLQGANTGELF
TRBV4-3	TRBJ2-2	ASSQDLAGGYTGELF
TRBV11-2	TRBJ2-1	ASSVGTRTQNEQF
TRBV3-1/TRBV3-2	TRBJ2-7	ASSQDSGSVYEQY
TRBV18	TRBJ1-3	ASSPGSVRGSGNTIY
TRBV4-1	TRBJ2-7	ASSQSPGEYEQY